Listed here are 26 T cell receptor beta chains from one sample, sequenced in a study of cytomegalovirus exposure and HLA in healthy donors. With 60 Vbeta and 13 Jbeta primers, the PCR was carried out. Sequenced by immunoSEQ multiplex PCR; TCRdb stores in-frame clones only, minus some. The sample shows 80,000 to 95,000 clones, under 80% of them seen only once. Sequences were obtained from PBMCs. All receptors derive from a woman aged 25 to 39 in good health and CMV-seronegative.

The chain employs TRBV7-9 and TRBJ1-5; D remains unclear. V lost 1 base to trimming and J lost 9 bases, with 13 bases between them. Germline V gene lookup returns CDR1 SEHNR and CDR2 FQNEAQ (reference sequence). This CDR3 contains 14 residues. The CDR3 region has the DNA TGTGCCAGCAGCTTAGGTGGGCAGGTCGGGCCCCAGCATTTT. It encodes CASSLGGQVGPQHF.

Many counts were recorded for this clone. The J gene is TRBJ2-1, the V gene TRBV7-9; 7 bases match TRBD2. The ends lost 1 base at V and 8 bases at J; junction bases unmatched: 8. CDR1 is SEHNR and CDR2 is FQNEAQ in the germline V gene (reference sequence). This CDR3 spans 15 amino acids. CDR3 sequence (DNA): TGTGCCAGCAGCTTAGGGGCTAGCGGCATGGATGAGCAGTTCTTC. It codes for CASSLGASGMDEQFF.

The chain has TRBV5-1 and TRBJ2-3; D perhaps matches TRBD2 (5 bases). The CDR3 has 15 residues. CDR1 SGHRS and CDR2 YFSETQ come from the germline V gene. The V end was cut by 4 bases, the J end by 2 bases, with 14 bases between. The CDR3 spells CASSVLANPTDTQYF. CDR3 bases: TGCGCCAGCAGCGTCTTAGCGAATCCCACAGATACGCAGTATTTT.

This rearrangement joins TRBV30 to TRBJ2-1; D may be TRBD2 (6 bases). This CDR3 is 14 amino acids long. Germline-derived CDR1 and CDR2 are GTSNPN and SVGIG (reference sequence). V dropped 5 bases and J dropped 9 bases, with 20 bases sitting between them. In DNA, the CDR3 is TGTGCCTGGGGCACGGGAGTCGGCGTTGGTGAGCAGTTCTTC. Its translation: CAWGTGVGVGEQFF.

The chain carries TRBV19 and TRBJ1-2; TRBD1 aligns across 7 bases. Germline values: CDR1 LNHDA, CDR2 SQIVND (reference sequence). Losses at the gene ends were 7 bases for V and 4 bases for J; bases not matched to a gene: 12. The CDR3 length is 15 residues. CDR3 loop: CASTEQQGGRYGYTF. The CDR3 DNA is TGTGCCAGTACCGAACAGCAGGGGGGTCGCTATGGCTACACCTTC.

This sequence joins TRBV27 and TRBJ2-7; D might be TRBD2 (6 bases). With 8 bases removed from V and 0 bases from J, the gap between germline ends came to 11 bases. The CDR3 covers 13 residues. Germline lookup yields CDR1 MNHEY and CDR2 SMNVEV (reference sequence). This CDR3 is CASWVEGSYEQYF. The CDR3 region has the DNA TGTGCCAGCTGGGTGGAGGGCTCCTACGAGCAGTACTTC.

The chain combines TRBV7-9 with TRBJ2-5; 16 bases are shared with TRBD2. V lost 5 bases, J lost 5 bases, and 8 bases stayed unmatched. The CDR3 extends over 17 amino acids. Germline CDR1 is SEHNR and CDR2 is FQNEAQ (reference sequence). In DNA form, the CDR3 reads TGTGCCAGCAGCCCGGGGACTAGCGGGAGGGCCCGGGAGACCCAGTACTTC. Residues: CASSPGTSGRARETQYF.

The rearrangement links TRBV9 to TRBJ2-7, with TRBD2 identical over 8 bases. The CDR3 spans 15 residues. Germline CDR1 reads SGDLS; CDR2 reads YYNGEE. Trimming removed 3 bases from V and 6 bases from J; junction bases left unmatched: 11. CDR3 in DNA: TGTGCCAGCAGCGCGGGAGGGGGGGGATCCGGCGAGCAGTACTTC. Protein sequence: CASSAGGGGSGEQYF. The complete variable domain, with remaining parts taken from reference TRBV9 and TRBJ2-7, reads DSGVTQTPKHLITATGQRVTLRCSPRSGDLSVYWYQQSLDQGLQFLIQYYNGEERAKGNILERFSAQQFPDLHSELNLSSLELGDSALYFCASSAGGGGSGEQYFGPGTRLTVT.

This chain joins TRBV18 and TRBJ2-3; the D gene is possibly TRBD2 (5 bases). Between the trimmed V and J ends, which lost 0 bases and 4 bases, there was a span of 14 bases. Germline assignment: CDR1 KGHSH and CDR2 LQKENI. This CDR3 is built from 16 residues. CDR3 in DNA: TGTGCCAGCTCACCACCGCGAGGGAATGGTGCAGATACGCAGTATTTT. It is translated as CASSPPRGNGADTQYF.

The chain employs TRBV6-1 and TRBJ2-3; perhaps TRBD1 as D (6 bases). The CDR3 length is 14 residues. CDR1 and CDR2 from the germline V gene are MNHNS and SASEGT. V was pared by 9 bases and J by 4 bases, with 17 bases between. The CDR3 bases are TGTGCCAGTGGAGTAACAGGGAGCCCAGATACGCAGTATTTT. It encodes CASGVTGSPDTQYF.

The gene calls are TRBV7-2 and TRBJ2-7; 8 bases are a match to TRBD1. This CDR3 contains 15 residues. With 4 bases clipped from V and 2 bases from J, the junction kept 7 bases outside the gene matches. Germline values: CDR1 SGHTA, CDR2 FQGNSA. CDR3 loop: CASSSRGRGPYEQYF. In DNA, the CDR3 is TGTGCCAGCAGCTCCAGGGGCAGGGGGCCCTACGAGCAGTACTTC.

This clone was counted only a few times. The chain recombines TRBV10-2 with TRBJ1-5; 8 bases map to TRBD1. The CDR3 is 15 amino acids. V lost 6 bases and J lost 7; bases outside the gene matches: 11. CDR1 WSHSY and CDR2 SAAADI come from the germline V gene. CDR3 amino acids: CASRTGVQRGQPQHF. CDR3 DNA sequence: TGCGCCAGCAGGACAGGGGTTCAAAGAGGACAGCCCCAGCATTTT.

This chain connects TRBV30 to TRBJ1-4; possibly TRBD1 for D (6 bases). V was shortened by 2 bases and J by 7 bases, with 17 bases between the two germline ends. The CDR3 extends over 15 amino acids. Germline CDR1 reads GTSNPN; CDR2 reads SVGIG (reference sequence). The CDR3 sequence is CAWSRAGGKSEKLFF. The CDR3 bases are TGTGCCTGGAGTAGGGCGGGGGGCAAAAGTGAAAAACTGTTTTTT.

The V call is TRBV7-9, the J call TRBJ1-5; a possible D gene is TRBD1 (5 bases). The CDR3 loop spans 13 amino acids. Germline assignment: CDR1 SEHNR and CDR2 FQNEAQ (reference sequence). V lost 6 bases to trimming and J lost 7 bases, with 13 bases between them. As DNA, the CDR3 is TGTGCCAGCAGTCAGGGTACCCTACAGCCCCAGCATTTT. It yields the protein CASSQGTLQPQHF.

The rearrangement uses TRBV5-1 and TRBJ1-1; 9 bases map to TRBD1. CDR3 size: 19 residues. The germline V gene has CDR1 SGHRS and CDR2 YFSETQ. Losses at the gene ends were 4 bases for V and 6 bases for J; bases not matched to a gene: 22. As DNA, the CDR3 is TGCGCCAGCAGCCTGAAAAACCCGGGACAGGGCCTTTTAACAGCTGAAGCTTTCTTT. Its translation: CASSLKNPGQGLLTAEAFF.

This chain connects TRBV6-6 to TRBJ1-5; D may be TRBD1 (5 bases). There are 16 residues in the CDR3. V was cut by 0 bases and J by 7 bases, with 16 bases left in between. The germline CDR1 and CDR2 sequences are MNHNY and SVGAGI (reference sequence). The CDR3 region is CASSYSNQGIGQPQHF. CDR3 DNA: TGTGCCAGCAGTTACTCGAATCAGGGAATAGGACAGCCCCAGCATTTT.

The sample holds a few counts of this clone. The chain couples TRBV7-9 to TRBJ1-1; TRBD1 aligns across 8 bases. Per germline, CDR1 SEHNR and CDR2 FQNEAQ (reference sequence). This CDR3 is 14 amino acids long. V trimming: 5 bases; J trimming: 5 bases; junction bases outside the gene matches: 7. CDR3 coding DNA: TGTGCCAGCAGCGGTACAGGGGGTGGAACTGAAGCTTTCTTT. Amino acids: CASSGTGGGTEAFF.

The chain uses TRBV27 and TRBJ2-1, with D possibly matching TRBD2 (5 bases). CDR1 and CDR2 (germline): MNHEY, SMNVEV (reference sequence). The CDR3 extends over 14 amino acids. V was cut by 1 base and J by 8 bases, with 12 bases left in between. The CDR3 region is CASSLLRSGHEQFF. CDR3 sequence (DNA): TGTGCCAGCAGTTTATTGCGGAGCGGCCATGAGCAGTTCTTC.

Regarding this clone: A junction end diverges from the germline sequence, so it may reflect a read error. This chain uses TRBV10-1 with TRBJ2-7, with 9 nucleotides matching TRBD1. The CDR3 is 11 amino acids. The germline gives CDR1 WNHNN, CDR2 SYGVQD (reference sequence). This chain's CDR3 is CASSGNPGQGF. CDR3 nucleotides: TGCGCCAGCAGTGGCAATCCGGGACAGGGCTTC.

This clone showed up just once. J is TRBJ2-3 and V is TRBV13, with 8 bases fitting TRBD2. J gave up 6 bases and V 2 bases, and 10 bases lay outside the gene matches. The CDR3 has 16 residues. The V gene's germline CDR1 is PRHDT and CDR2 FYEKMQ (reference sequence). CDR3 in amino acids: CASSLPREAVGDTQYF. CDR3 nucleotide sequence: TGTGCCAGCAGCTTACCGCGGGAGGCCGTAGGCGATACGCAGTATTTT.

The genes are TRBV19 and TRBJ2-2, with TRBD2 identical over 7 bases. V lost 8 bases to trimming and J lost 6 bases; unmatched junction nucleotides: 6. The CDR3 consists of 13 residues. Germline V gene data show CDR1 as LNHDA and CDR2 as SQIVND (reference sequence). CDR3 protein: CASGLVPPGELFF. In DNA, the CDR3 is TGTGCCAGTGGACTAGTGCCCCCCGGGGAGCTGTTTTTT.

The V and J genes are TRBV19 and TRBJ2-7; maybe TRBD1 (6 bases). This CDR3 has 13 residues. The ends were cut back, 10 bases at V and 6 bases at J, with 19 bases in the middle. Germline lookup yields CDR1 LNHDA and CDR2 SQIVND (reference sequence). The CDR3 region has the DNA TGTGCCACGAAAGGACAGCCCACTGGCGAGCAGTACTTC. Amino acids: CATKGQPTGEQYF.

CDR3: CASSGFASTSYNEQFF. The DNA of the CDR3 is TGTGCCAGCAGTGGTTTCGCTAGCACCTCCTACAATGAGCAGTTCTTC. This chain uses TRBV2 with TRBJ2-1; a weak D match, TRBD2 (5 bases). From germline, CDR1 is SNHLY and CDR2 FYNNEI. V lost 4 bases, J lost 0 bases, and 13 bases lay in between. The CDR3 spans 16 residues.

V gene TRBV28 combines with J gene TRBJ1-2; D is undetermined. The germline V gene has CDR1 MDHEN and CDR2 SYDVKM. V was shortened by 4 bases and J by 6 bases, with 12 bases between the two germline ends. This CDR3 comprises 13 residues. The CDR3 region has the DNA TGTGCCAGCAGTTCCGCGGGTGGTAATGGCTACACCTTC. This encodes CASSSAGGNGYTF.

This chain links TRBV15 with TRBJ2-7; 9 bases agree with TRBD1. The CDR3 is made up of 14 amino acids. Germline V CDR1 and CDR2: LNHNV, YYDKDF (reference sequence). The V segment lost 5 bases and the J segment 3 bases; nucleotides outside the gene matches: 5. Written as DNA, the CDR3 is TGTGCCACCAGCCCGGACAGGGGAGGCTACGAGCAGTACTTC. As protein: CATSPDRGGYEQYF. The variable domain in full, completed from reference TRBV15 and TRBJ2-7, reads DAMVIQNPRYQVTQFGKPVTLSCSQTLNHNVMYWYQQKSSQAPKLLFHYYDKDFNNEADTPDNFQSRRPNTSFCFLDIRSPGLGDTAMYLCATSPDRGGYEQYFGPGTRLTVT.

This rearrangement joins TRBV27 to TRBJ2-7; TRBD2 matches at 10 bases. The CDR3 extends over 15 amino acids. The ends lost 2 bases at V and 7 bases at J; junction bases unmatched: 8. In germline, CDR1 is MNHEY, CDR2 SMNVEV (reference sequence). The CDR3 DNA reads TGTGCCAGCAGTTTAACTAGCGGGAACGGCGTGGAGCAGTACTTC. Protein sequence: CASSLTSGNGVEQYF.